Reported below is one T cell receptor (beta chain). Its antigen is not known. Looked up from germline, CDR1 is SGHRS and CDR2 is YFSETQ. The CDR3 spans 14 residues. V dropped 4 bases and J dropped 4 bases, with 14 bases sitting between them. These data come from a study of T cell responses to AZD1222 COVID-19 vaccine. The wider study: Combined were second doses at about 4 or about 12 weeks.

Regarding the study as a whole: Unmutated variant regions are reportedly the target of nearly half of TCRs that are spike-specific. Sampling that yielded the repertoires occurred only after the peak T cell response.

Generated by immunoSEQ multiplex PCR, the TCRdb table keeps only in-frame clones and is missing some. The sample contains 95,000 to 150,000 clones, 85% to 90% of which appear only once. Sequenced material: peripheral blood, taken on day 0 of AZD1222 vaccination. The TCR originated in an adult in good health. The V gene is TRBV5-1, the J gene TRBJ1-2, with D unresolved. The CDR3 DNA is TGCGCCAGCAGCCCCCAACGGGTTGGCTATGGCTACACCTTC. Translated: CASSPQRVGYGYTF.